One and the same sample provided the 18 T cell receptor beta chains below, sequenced in a study of CD8+ T cells in alopecia areata. The treatment is: oral pan-JAK inhibitor, 5-10 mg twice daily. Extracted RNA was reverse transcribed into cDNA, the sequencing template. Profiled with immunoSEQ multiplex PCR; TCRdb holds only in-frame clones, not every one. The repertoire holds 75,000 to 80,000 clones, with roughly 66% as singletons. Source: CD8+ T cells sorted from blood, taken at week 24, from a patient treated with tofacitinib. The receptors were sampled from a human donor with alopecia areata.

This clone was picked up a small number of times. This chain joins TRBV27 and TRBJ2-7; D is undetermined. Germline V gene data show CDR1 as MNHEY and CDR2 as SMNVEV (reference sequence). The V gene lost 0 bases and the J gene lost 0 bases, with 9 bases spanning the gap. The CDR3 runs to 15 residues. CDR3 amino acids: CASSLSVAASYEQYF. As DNA, the CDR3 is TGTGCCAGCAGTTTATCGGTGGCAGCCTCCTACGAGCAGTACTTC.

The chain is built from TRBV9 and TRBJ2-3; 7 positions match TRBD2. The CDR3 extends over 16 amino acids. V trimming: 3 bases; J trimming: 5 bases; junction bases outside the gene matches: 12. CDR1 SGDLS and CDR2 YYNGEE come from the germline V gene. The CDR3 reads CASSEETREGIDTQYF. The CDR3, as DNA: TGTGCCAGCAGCGAGGAAACGAGGGAGGGGATAGATACGCAGTATTTT.

This clone appeared a single time. V gene TRBV25-1 combines with J gene TRBJ2-5, with 9 positions matching TRBD1. Per the germline V gene, CDR1 is MGHDK and CDR2 is SYGVNS. The CDR3 runs 16 residues. The ends lost 6 bases at V and 4 bases at J; junction bases unmatched: 12. The CDR3, as DNA: TGTGCCAGCAGCTCGGACAGGGGCGGAGGTCGAGAGACCCAGTACTTC. It translates to CASSSDRGGGRETQYF.

This clone was found a few times. The gene calls are TRBV19 and TRBJ1-2; D gene ambiguous. The CDR3 runs 13 residues. In germline, CDR1 is LNHDA, CDR2 SQIVND (reference sequence). The germline V and J ends were trimmed by 1 base and 7 bases, with 10 bases remaining between them. The CDR3 region is CASSIGAEVGYTF. CDR3 nucleotides: TGTGCCAGTAGTATAGGAGCGGAAGTTGGCTACACCTTC.

The V gene is TRBV29-1, the J gene TRBJ1-2; D ambiguous. This CDR3 spans 12 amino acids. V was trimmed by 2 bases and J by 5 bases, leaving 9 bases between them. Germline CDR1 and CDR2: SQVTM and ANQGSEA. For the CDR3, the DNA is TGCAGCGTTGAATCCGGGGAGTATGGCTACACCTTC. It yields the protein CSVESGEYGYTF.

CDR3 DNA: TGTGCCAGCAGAGGTGGGCAGGGGAGAGACACCTTC. This translates into CASRGGQGRDTF. The chain uses TRBV27 and TRBJ1-2, with D possibly TRBD1 on 6 matching bases. V lost 6 bases, J lost 12 bases, and 17 bases lay in between. CDR1 and CDR2 from the germline V gene are MNHEY and SMNVEV (reference sequence). The CDR3 is made up of 12 amino acids.

The chain carries TRBV9 and TRBJ2-7; tentative D call: TRBD1 (5 bases). The CDR3 is 15 amino acids. Germline CDR1 and CDR2: SGDLS and YYNGEE. V was clipped by 4 bases and J by 4 bases, with 18 bases between them. The CDR3 protein is CASSHIDSVIYEQYF. The CDR3 DNA reads as TGTGCCAGCAGCCACATCGACAGCGTCATTTACGAGCAGTACTTC.

The chain links TRBV27 to TRBJ1-1, with 10 positions matching TRBD1. The V and J ends lost 3 bases and 5 bases, in that order; junction bases with no gene match: 3. This CDR3 is 14 amino acids long. Per germline, CDR1 MNHEY and CDR2 SMNVEV (reference sequence). DNA for the CDR3: TGTGCCAGCAGTTTGGGACAGGGGCGGACTGAAGCTTTCTTT. Translation gives CASSLGQGRTEAFF.

The chain has TRBV10-3 and TRBJ2-7; tentatively, D is TRBD1 or TRBD2 (5 bases each). Germline V gives CDR1 ENHRY, CDR2 SYGVKD. The CDR3 is 14 amino acids. V dropped 0 bases and J dropped 6 bases, with 12 bases sitting between them. Here the CDR3 DNA reads TGTGCCATCAGTGAGTCTTGGGGGTACTCCGAGCAGTACTTC. It specifies CAISESWGYSEQYF.

V usage is TRBV4-3 and J usage is TRBJ1-3, with D perhaps matching TRBD1 (6 bases). CDR3 length: 15 residues. From germline, CDR1 is LGHNA and CDR2 YSLEER. V was clipped by 0 bases and J by 12 bases, with 18 bases between them. The CDR3 DNA reads TGCGCCAGCAGCCAAGATAGTAGGGGGAAGGATGGCATATATTTT. Translation: CASSQDSRGKDGIYF.

The V call is TRBV27, the J call TRBJ2-7; D uncertain. The CDR3 is 12 amino acids. Germline CDR1 and CDR2: MNHEY and SMNVEV (reference sequence). Trimming left V 3 bases short and J 7 bases short, with 10 bases between. CDR3: CASSFPLGEQYF. As DNA, the CDR3 is TGTGCCAGCAGTTTCCCCCTGGGGGAGCAGTACTTC.

V gene TRBV27 combines with J gene TRBJ2-7, with D possibly called TRBD1 or TRBD2 (8 bases each). CDR1 is MNHEY, CDR2 SMNVEV, per germline (reference sequence). V was shortened by 5 bases and J by 7 bases, with 21 bases between the two germline ends. The CDR3 spans 15 residues. CDR3 in amino acids: CASSHGTGLASEQYF. CDR3 nucleotide sequence: TGTGCCAGCAGTCATGGGACAGGACTAGCTAGTGAGCAGTACTTC.

The chain recombines TRBV11-2 with TRBJ2-1, with D possibly TRBD1 on 5 matching bases. The CDR3 totals 14 residues. V lost 4 bases and J 8 bases, leaving 15 bases between the germline ends. CDR1 and CDR2 from the germline V gene are SGHAT and FQNNGV. CDR3: CASSWGPDRYEQFF. CDR3 sequence (DNA): TGTGCCAGCAGCTGGGGCCCCGACAGATATGAGCAGTTCTTC.

The V call is TRBV11-2, the J call TRBJ2-1; no clear D. Trimming pared 5 bases from V and 6 bases from J, leaving 11 bases between. CDR3 length: 13 amino acids. The germline V gene has CDR1 SGHAT and CDR2 FQNNGV. The CDR3 loop is CASSLLGLNEQFF. Here the CDR3 DNA reads TGTGCCAGCAGCCTTTTAGGCCTCAATGAGCAGTTCTTC.

This chain connects TRBV29-1 to TRBJ2-7, with D maybe TRBD1 (6 bases). Trimming took off 1 base at V and 3 bases at J, with 16 bases between the two ends. CDR3 length: 15 residues. CDR1 is SQVTM, CDR2 ANQGSEA, per germline. The CDR3 loop is CSVEAEGQNIYEQYF. The CDR3 nucleotides are TGCAGCGTTGAAGCCGAAGGACAGAATATCTACGAGCAGTACTTC.

This clone occurred a few times. The chain employs TRBV29-1 and TRBJ2-1, with TRBD2 as a possible D gene (5 bases). The germline gives CDR1 SQVTM, CDR2 ANQGSEA. This CDR3 comprises 13 residues. V lost 3 bases, J lost 0 bases, and 6 bases lay in between. CDR3 sequence (DNA): TGCAGCGTTGAGGGGAGCTCCTACAATGAGCAGTTCTTC. Translation: CSVEGSSYNEQFF.

The chain employs TRBV2 and TRBJ2-1; 13 bases are a match to TRBD2. The CDR3 loop spans 15 amino acids. In germline, CDR1 is SNHLY, CDR2 FYNNEI. V shed 6 bases, J shed 9 bases, and the junction held 8 bases outside the gene matches. CDR3 DNA: TGTGCCAGCAGCGACGAACTAGCGGGGGGGACTGAGCAGTTCTTC. Its translation is CASSDELAGGTEQFF.

The gene calls are TRBV25-1 and TRBJ2-2, with no clear D. This CDR3 region has 11 residues. Between the trimmed V and J ends, which lost 6 bases and 6 bases, there was a span of 5 bases. The germline gives CDR1 MGHDK, CDR2 SYGVNS. CDR3 coding DNA: TGTGCCAGCAGGAGGTCCGGGGAGCTGTTTTTT. Protein: CASRRSGELFF.